This T cell receptor (beta chain) emerged from a study of blood T cells in healthy people across ages. Through a sample-barcoded 5' primer and a J-beta primer mix, a second PCR was run for about 6 to 11 cycles. Using its own MiXCR run on the 5' RACE reads, TCRdb lists one record per CDR3 protein. The data contain hundreds of thousands of distinct CDR3 sequences, around three fifths of them singletons. Germline-derived CDR1 and CDR2 are SGHRS and YFSETQ. The CDR3 has 13 residues. V shed 4 bases and J shed 4 bases, with 10 bases lying between them. This chain connects TRBV5-1 to TRBJ2-3; D remains ambiguous. This clonotype was obtained from a man in his 60s in good health. The specimen was blood. The CDR3 nucleotides read TGCGCCAGCAGCGGAAGCTACCCAGATACGCAGTATTTT. Translation gives CASSGSYPDTQYF.